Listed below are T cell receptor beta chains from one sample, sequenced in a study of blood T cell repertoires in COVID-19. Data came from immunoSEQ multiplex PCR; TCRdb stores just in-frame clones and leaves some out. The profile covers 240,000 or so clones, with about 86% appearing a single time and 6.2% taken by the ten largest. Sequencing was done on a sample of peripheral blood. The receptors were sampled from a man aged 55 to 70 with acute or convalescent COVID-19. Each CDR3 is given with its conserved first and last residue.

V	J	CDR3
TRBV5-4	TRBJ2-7	CASSSGGSSGYYEQYF
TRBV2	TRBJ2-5	CASSDANLGTQYF
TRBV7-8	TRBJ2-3	CASSPVASGRVDTQYF
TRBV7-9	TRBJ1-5	CASSLGGLGSPQHF
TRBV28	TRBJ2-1	CASSLGGIYNEQFF
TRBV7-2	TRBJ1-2	CASSLVPEGAVYGYTF
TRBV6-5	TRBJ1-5	CASSYSPGRNQPQHF
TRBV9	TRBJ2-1	CASSGSKAASSYNEQFF
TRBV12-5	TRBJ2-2	CASGFPSPLGGGELFF
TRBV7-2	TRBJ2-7	CASSLDRVPYEQYF
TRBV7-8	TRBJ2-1	CASSLPLRTGGGNEQFF
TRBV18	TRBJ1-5	CASSPHSNQPQHF
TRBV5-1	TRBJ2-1	CASSLDRANEQFF
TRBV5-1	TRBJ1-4	CASSPWQAGNEKLFF
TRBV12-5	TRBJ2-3	CASGFTLPGIGGDTQYF
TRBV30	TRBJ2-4	CAWSLDRGNIQYF
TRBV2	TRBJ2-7	CASRPGLADEQYF
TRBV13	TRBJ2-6	CASSHGTASDGANVLTF
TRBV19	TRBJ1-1	CASRTGTGDITEAFF
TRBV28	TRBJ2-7	CASSGTGQHEQYF
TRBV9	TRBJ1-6	CASSEIGEVSPLHF
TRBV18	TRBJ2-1	CASSPLLRDRTRWDEQFF
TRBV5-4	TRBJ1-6	CASSLDRDSNSPLHF
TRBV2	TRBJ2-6	CASSERPRTGVAGANVLTF
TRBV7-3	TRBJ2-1	CASSYDSSLYNEQFF
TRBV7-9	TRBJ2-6	CASSFTYRGPSGANVLTF